Below, 21 T cell receptor beta chains from the same sample are listed, as sequenced in a study of T cell changes during pregnancy in multiple sclerosis. TCRdb keeps only in-frame clones here, not all; method: immunoSEQ multiplex PCR. The table records roughly 68,000 clones, just over 90% of them present only once. Sequenced here: peripheral blood, sampled in the second trimester of pregnancy. The receptors originated from a female donor in good health, enrolled as a control in a pregnancy study.

This clone was observed once. The J gene is TRBJ2-1, the V gene TRBV28; a weak D match, TRBD2 (5 bases). The germline CDR1 and CDR2 sequences are MDHEN and SYDVKM. Trimming pared 6 bases from V and 6 bases from J, leaving 15 bases between. The CDR3 has 14 amino acids. In nucleotides, the CDR3 is TGTGCCAGCAGACACGCCAGCGGCTCCAATGAGCAGTTCTTC. Protein: CASRHASGSNEQFF.

J is TRBJ2-7 and V is TRBV30; TRBD2 matches 8 bases. Trimming at V came to 4 bases and at J to 0 bases, leaving 5 bases not matched to a gene. The CDR3 runs to 14 residues. CDR1 is GTSNPN and CDR2 is SVGIG in the germline V gene (reference sequence). CDR3 sequence reads: CAWNVGLDSYEQYF. In DNA form, the CDR3 reads TGTGCCTGGAATGTGGGACTAGACTCCTACGAGCAGTACTTC.

CDR3 sequence reads: CASSGRGAGETQYF. CDR3 DNA: TGCGCCAGCAGCGGTCGAGGGGCGGGGGAGACCCAGTACTTC. The rearrangement joins TRBV5-1 to TRBJ2-5; maybe TRBD2 (6 bases). Trimming pared 4 bases from V and 5 bases from J, leaving 15 bases between. The CDR3 has 14 amino acids. Germline CDR1 is SGHRS and CDR2 is YFSETQ.

This chain uses TRBV19 with TRBJ2-3; D perhaps matches TRBD1 (6 bases). Looked up from germline, CDR1 is LNHDA and CDR2 is SQIVND (reference sequence). The CDR3 consists of 14 residues. Trimming removed 4 bases from V and 2 bases from J, with 10 bases in between. The CDR3 DNA sequence: TGTGCCAGTAGTAGGTCAGGGGACACAGATACGCAGTATTTT. Residues: CASSRSGDTDTQYF. Full variable domain (remainder filled in from reference TRBV19 and TRBJ2-3): DGGITQSPKYLFRKEGQNVTLSCEQNLNHDAMYWYRQDPGQGLRLIYYSQIVNDFQKGDIAEGYSVSREKKESFPLTVTSAQKNPTAFYLCASSRSGDTDTQYFGPGTRLTVL.

The chain employs TRBV9 and TRBJ2-1; 8 bases fit TRBD2. CDR3 length equals 19 residues. Trimming removed 4 bases from V and 3 bases from J; junction bases left unmatched: 18. Germline V CDR1 and CDR2: SGDLS, YYNGEE. The CDR3 DNA is TGTGCCAGCAGCCCTGAAATAGGACTAGCTGGGGGATTCTACAATGAGCAGTTCTTC. Its translation: CASSPEIGLAGGFYNEQFF.

The chain is built from TRBV28 and TRBJ1-2; the D gene is possibly TRBD1 (5 bases). Trimming took 6 bases from V and 4 from J, leaving 21 bases between them. The germline CDR1 and CDR2 sequences are MDHEN and SYDVKM. The CDR3 sequence is 16 residues long. The CDR3 nucleotides read TGTGCCAGCAGCCCACCCCCAGGGCAGGGCCTCTATGGCTACACCTTC. It yields the protein CASSPPPGQGLYGYTF.

This chain uses TRBV6-5 with TRBJ2-7; tentative D call: TRBD2 (5 bases). Germline loops: CDR1 MNHEY, CDR2 SVGAGI. V lost 0 bases and J 5 bases, leaving 11 bases between the germline ends. The CDR3 has 14 residues. CDR3 sequence (DNA): TGTGCCAGCAGTTACTCTCGGGGATCGGACGAGCAGTACTTC. Translating gives CASSYSRGSDEQYF.

V and J are TRBV11-2 and TRBJ2-5; a weak D match, TRBD2 (6 bases). The CDR3 is 16 residues long. Trimming removed 5 bases at V and 3 bases at J, with 19 bases between. The germline CDR1 and CDR2 sequences are SGHAT and FQNNGV. The CDR3 nucleotides read TGTGCCAGCAGCCTCATGATAGCGGAAATGAAAGAGACCCAGTACTTC. Protein: CASSLMIAEMKETQYF.

The CDR3 loop is CAWRARGGLGTEAFF. The DNA for the CDR3 is TGTGCCTGGAGGGCTAGGGGGGGCTTGGGCACTGAAGCTTTCTTT. The chain has TRBV30 and TRBJ1-1; the D gene is possibly TRBD1 (6 bases). The germline V and J ends were trimmed by 3 bases and 4 bases, with 18 bases remaining between them. The CDR3 is made up of 15 amino acids. From germline, CDR1 is GTSNPN and CDR2 SVGIG (reference sequence).

This clone was observed once. The V gene is TRBV6-4, the J gene TRBJ2-1; a weak D match, TRBD2 (6 bases). V lost 3 bases to trimming and J lost 0 bases, with 9 bases between them. Germline V lookup: CDR1 MRHNA, CDR2 SNTAGT. This CDR3 is built from 15 residues. The CDR3 protein is CASSEVADSYNEQFF. The CDR3 nucleotides read TGTGCCAGCAGTGAAGTAGCGGACTCCTACAATGAGCAGTTCTTC.

The CDR3 reads CASSPRGGRREDDNEQFF. For the CDR3, the DNA is TGTGCCAGCAGCCCAAGAGGAGGCCGACGGGAGGACGACAATGAGCAGTTCTTC. This sequence joins TRBV11-1 and TRBJ2-1, with 7 nucleotides matching TRBD2. V was clipped by 5 bases and J by 5 bases; unmatched bases: 18. The CDR3 sequence is 18 residues long. The V gene's germline CDR1 is SGHAT and CDR2 FQDESV (reference sequence).

This rearrangement joins TRBV12-5 to TRBJ2-7; 7 bases align to TRBD1. The V gene end was trimmed by 4 bases and the J gene end by 7 bases; junction bases not matched to a gene: 13. The V gene's germline CDR1 is LGHNT and CDR2 FRNRAP. The CDR3 is made up of 15 amino acids. CDR3 DNA sequence: TGTGCTAGTGGTTCCTCGGACAGGTCTTTGTGGGAGCAGTACTTC. Protein sequence: CASGSSDRSLWEQYF.

V gene TRBV6-4 combines with J gene TRBJ2-7, with a weak D call TRBD2 (7 bases). V was pared by 6 bases and J by 6 bases, with 15 bases between. CDR3 length: 13 amino acids. Germline loops: CDR1 MRHNA, CDR2 SNTAGT. CDR3 amino acids: CASSLDRGAEQYF. In nucleotides, the CDR3 is TGTGCCAGCAGCCTCGATCGGGGGGCCGAGCAGTACTTC.

This clone has just one count. V is TRBV21-1 and J is TRBJ2-5; TRBD2 is the table's D call and was not checked against the DNA. TRBV21-1 is assigned pseudogene status. This CDR3 has 15 residues. The CDR3: CASSKVGGSLRLKYF. In nucleotides, the CDR3 is TGTGCCAGCAGCAAAGTGGGCGGGAGCCTCCGTCTTAAGTACTTC.

The rearrangement uses TRBV7-9 and TRBJ1-1, with 10 bases fitting TRBD1. From germline, CDR1 is SEHNR and CDR2 FQNEAQ (reference sequence). V trimming: 5 bases; J trimming: 4 bases; junction bases outside the gene matches: 4. There are 14 residues in the CDR3. CDR3 in amino acids: CASSRGQGFTEAFF. The DNA for the CDR3 is TGTGCCAGCAGCCGGGGACAGGGGTTCACTGAAGCTTTCTTT.

The chain carries TRBV19 and TRBJ2-2, with TRBD1 matching over 8 bases. J was trimmed by 1 base and V by 8 bases; bases with no gene match: 0. This CDR3 region has 13 residues. The germline V gene encodes CDR1 LNHDA and CDR2 SQIVND (reference sequence). CDR3 loop: CASGTGNTGELFF. DNA of the CDR3: TGTGCCAGTGGGACAGGGAACACCGGGGAGCTGTTTTTT.

CDR3 protein: CASSPFLGGRQPQHF. As DNA, the CDR3 is TGTGCCAGTAGTCCCTTCTTAGGGGGTCGGCAGCCCCAGCATTTT. V and J are TRBV19 and TRBJ1-5; weak D call: TRBD1 (6 bases). The CDR3 consists of 15 residues. V was clipped by 5 bases and J by 7 bases, with 18 bases between them. CDR1 is LNHDA, CDR2 SQIVND, per germline (reference sequence). Full variable domain (missing parts from reference TRBV19 and TRBJ1-5): DGGITQSPKYLFRKEGQNVTLSCEQNLNHDAMYWYRQDPGQGLRLIYYSQIVNDFQKGDIAEGYSVSREKKESFPLTVTSAQKNPTAFYLCASSPFLGGRQPQHFGDGTRLSIL.

V is TRBV6-5 and J is TRBJ2-5; D not certain. Trimming removed 4 bases at V and 4 bases at J, with 16 bases between. This CDR3 region has 15 residues. Germline CDR1 reads MNHEY; CDR2 reads SVGAGI. The CDR3 loop reads CASSFRLGTLETQYF. In DNA, the CDR3 is TGTGCCAGCAGTTTCCGGCTAGGAACTTTAGAGACCCAGTACTTC.

This chain joins TRBV7-2 and TRBJ2-4; the match to TRBD1 covers 10 bases. V trimming: 5 bases; J trimming: 6 bases; junction bases outside the gene matches: 7. CDR3 size: 15 residues. Germline V lookup: CDR1 SGHTA, CDR2 FQGNSA. CDR3 bases: TGTGCCAGCAGCGCCCGACAGGGGGCAGTAAACATTCAGTACTTC. Protein product: CASSARQGAVNIQYF.

This rearrangement joins TRBV6-5 to TRBJ1-4; D possibly corresponds to TRBD1 (6 bases). Germline loops: CDR1 MNHEY, CDR2 SVGAGI. The CDR3 is 15 residues long. V shed 0 bases and J shed 5 bases, with 10 bases lying between them. CDR3 sequence (DNA): TGTGCCAGCAGTTACTCCACAGGGAACAATGAAAAACTGTTTTTT. Encoded protein: CASSYSTGNNEKLFF.

This chain uses TRBV6-6 with TRBJ2-1; 11 positions match TRBD2. With 0 bases clipped from V and 5 bases from J, the junction kept 3 bases outside the gene matches. Germline V gene sequence: CDR1 MNHNY, CDR2 SVGAGI (reference sequence). This CDR3 has 16 amino acids. CDR3 amino acids: CASSYSATSGNNEQFF. CDR3 bases: TGTGCCAGCAGTTACTCGGCGACTAGCGGGAACAATGAGCAGTTCTTC.